Included here is one T cell receptor (beta chain) sequence, with context. Assay: immunoSEQ multiplex PCR; the TCRdb copy retains only in-frame clones and omits some. The sample consists of approximately 80,000 clones, 88% of them appearing once. Germline CDR1 is LNHNV and CDR2 is YYDKDF (reference sequence). The CDR3 runs to 14 residues. The V gene lost 0 bases and the J gene lost 4 bases, with 9 bases spanning the gap. This sample was taken from a study of blood T cell repertoires in COVID-19. Study background: Samples taken during acute and convalescent COVID-19 were collected in the United States, Italy and Spain.

V is TRBV15 and J is TRBJ1-1, with D maybe TRBD1 (6 bases). This sequence originates from a human donor in a cohort sampled during active COVID-19. Sequencing used peripheral blood. Here the CDR3 DNA reads TGTGCCACCAGCAGAGACAGGGGTGGCACTGAAGCTTTCTTT. Translated: CATSRDRGGTEAFF.